This TCR beta chain was observed in a study of T cell clones after liver transplantation. Repertoires were generated with immunoSEQ multiplex PCR, while TCRdb's copy carries only in-frame clones and drops some. The sample yields 20,000 to 25,000 clones, approximately 68% seen once. Trimming took off 4 bases at V and 2 bases at J, with 11 bases between the two ends. Germline values: CDR1 SEHNR, CDR2 FQNEAQ (reference sequence). This CDR3 is 15 amino acids long. The clonotype originates from a human donor who received a liver transplant. The sequences come from CD4+ T cells from blood, collected before liver transplant. V usage is TRBV7-9 and J usage is TRBJ1-4; D may be TRBD1 (6 bases). The CDR3 DNA reads as TGTGCCAGCAGCTGGGCACAGGGTACTAATGAAAAACTGTTTTTT. Translated: CASSWAQGTNEKLFF. Supplemented by reference TRBV7-9 and TRBJ1-4, the full variable domain reads DTGVSQNPRHKITKRGQNVTFRCDPISEHNRLYWYRQTLGQGPEFLTYFQNEAQLEKSRLLSDRFSAERPKGSFSTLEIQRTEQGDSAMYLCASSWAQGTNEKLFFGSGTQLSVL.